This T cell receptor (beta chain) was documented in a study of cytomegalovirus exposure and HLA in healthy donors. Study results and caveats: Analyzed later, most CMV-associated TCR beta chains appeared HLA-restricted. A later analysis reportedly found that, within productive TCRs, an Asian-associated ancestry cluster had fewer N-insertions than the mean observed across the 666 donors. Later analysis identified several of the most significant clusters that appeared linked to common viral pathogens.

V lost 8 bases, J lost 8 bases, and 12 bases stayed unmatched. CDR3 length: 15 residues. From germline, CDR1 is SEHNR and CDR2 FQNEAQ (reference sequence). This clone was seen a few times. The target antigen is unknown. PCR was performed using 60 Vbeta and 13 Jbeta primers. Assay: immunoSEQ multiplex PCR; the TCRdb copy retains only in-frame clones and omits some. Here the sample spans about 160,000 clones, 80% being singletons. The receptor's source is a man aged 25-45 years in good health and CMV-seronegative. Sequenced material: PBMCs. The chain employs TRBV7-9 and TRBJ2-1; 10 nucleotides align to TRBD1. The CDR3 region is CASGVLGQGLHEQFF. In DNA, the CDR3 is TGTGCCAGCGGCGTTTTGGGACAGGGGCTCCATGAGCAGTTCTTC.